The rows below give T cell receptor beta chains drawn from one sample of a study of blood T cell repertoires in COVID-19. The protocol was immunoSEQ multiplex PCR, while the TCRdb copy is restricted to in-frame clones and leaves out a portion. The sample holds 210,000 or so clones; about 85% are singletons and the top ten take 9.5% to 14%. Sequencing used PBMCs or T cells enriched from blood (not recorded which). The receptors derive from a man aged 30 to 39 who had recovered from COVID-19. Both conserved end residues are part of each CDR3. The D gene is left open where the match is weak. Clone size is given for some rows only: seen once, a few or many times, or a class if the clone is expanded.

DNA	CDR3	V	J	size	D
TGTGCCAGCAGTTTATTTAGCCAGATAGGTGGAAAACTGTTTTTT	CASSLFSQIGGKLFF	TRBV27	TRBJ1-4	.	.
TGTGCCAGCACCCCGAGGGGGCTAGCTAACTATGGCTACACCTTC	CASTPRGLANYGYTF	TRBV7-9	TRBJ1-2	.	TRBD1
TGTGCCGCCGACAATTCCGGCTATGGCTACACCTTC	CAADNSGYGYTF	TRBV6-5	TRBJ1-2	.	.
TGTGCCAGCAGCCAGCTTGGCGGGGGGACTCAAGAGACCCAGTACTTC	CASSQLGGGTQETQYF	TRBV3-1/TRBV3-2	TRBJ2-5	.	TRBD2
TGTGCCATGTCTTCAGGGCTGGGGACTGAAGCTTTCTTT	CAMSSGLGTEAFF	TRBV7-8	TRBJ1-1	.	.
TGTGCCATCAGTTACTATTCGGACAGGGGAATGGGGAGCTATGGCTACACCTTC	CAISYYSDRGMGSYGYTF	TRBV10-3	TRBJ1-2	.	TRBD1
TGTGCCAGCAGTCCCGACAGGGGGCGCGCGGGTAACTATGGCTACACCTTC	CASSPDRGRAGNYGYTF	TRBV27	TRBJ1-2	.	TRBD1
TGTGCCCTGGGTACCGGGGGGGATACGCAGTATTTT	CALGTGGDTQYF	TRBV30	TRBJ2-3	.	TRBD2
TGTGTGACCGGGACTAGCGGCACCGGGGAGCTGTTTTTT	CVTGTSGTGELFF	TRBV28	TRBJ2-2	.	TRBD2
TGCAGCGGGTCGTCCTACAATGAGCAGTTCTTC	CSGSSYNEQFF	TRBV20-1	TRBJ2-1	.	.
TGTGCCAGCAGACAGGGTTCGCACTATGGCTACACCTTC	CASRQGSHYGYTF	TRBV27	TRBJ1-2	once	.
TGTGCCAGTAGTATAATACAGGGAAACTATGGCTACACCTTC	CASSIIQGNYGYTF	TRBV19	TRBJ1-2	.	.
TGTGCCAGCAGCACCCAGACAGGGGAAACCTACGAGCAGTACTTC	CASSTQTGETYEQYF	TRBV21-1	TRBJ2-7	.	.
TGTGCCAGTACCTACGGGACTAGCGGGTTCTATGAGCAGTTCTTC	CASTYGTSGFYEQFF	TRBV19	TRBJ2-1	.	TRBD2
TGTGCCAGCACCCCAGGGACAGGGGGGGACTATGGCTACACCTTC	CASTPGTGGDYGYTF	TRBV2	TRBJ1-2	.	TRBD1
TGTGCCAGCAGCCAGTTGGACAGGGGTGAAGGCTACACCTTC	CASSQLDRGEGYTF	TRBV4-2	TRBJ1-2	few	TRBD1
TGTGCCAGCAGAGGGGATTGGGAGCAGTTCTTC	CASRGDWEQFF	TRBV25-1	TRBJ2-1	.	.
TGTGCCAGCAGCTCTGGAGCCGGACAGGGGAATTCACCCCTCCACTTT	CASSSGAGQGNSPLHF	TRBV7-9	TRBJ1-6	.	TRBD1
TGTGCCAGCTCACCACCAAGTGGGGCTCCTCTCGAGCAGTACTTC	CASSPPSGAPLEQYF	TRBV18	TRBJ2-7	.	.
TGTGCCAGCTCACCACCATCGGGACAGAGCTCTGGAAACACCATATATTTT	CASSPPSGQSSGNTIYF	TRBV18	TRBJ1-3	.	TRBD1
TGTGCCAGCAGCCCCGGGACTAGCGGAAACAATGAGCAGTTCTTC	CASSPGTSGNNEQFF	TRBV7-3	TRBJ2-1	.	TRBD2
TGCGCCAGCAGCTTGGGCGGAGGGGAGACCTACGAGCAGTACTTC	CASSLGGGETYEQYF	TRBV5-1	TRBJ2-7	.	.
TGTGCCAGCAGCTTGTATTTCTTGCGCGCGGGCGGTCAGCCCCAGCATTTT	CASSLYFLRAGGQPQHF	TRBV5-6	TRBJ1-5	.	.
TGTGCCAGCTCACCACCGAGCCGGGTTTCAGGAAACACCATATATTTT	CASSPPSRVSGNTIYF	TRBV18	TRBJ1-3	.	.
TGTGCCAGTAGTAGGAGGACAGAACAATTCTATGGCTACACCTTC	CASSRRTEQFYGYTF	TRBV19	TRBJ1-2	.	.
TGTGCCTGGGGCGCACTTGCTGGCTATGGCTACACCTTC	CAWGALAGYGYTF	TRBV30	TRBJ1-2	.	.
TGCGCCAGCAGCCAAGATCTGTCCAGATCTAGGGGTTACAATGAGCAGTTCTTC	CASSQDLSRSRGYNEQFF	TRBV4-3	TRBJ2-1	.	.